Below are 8 T cell receptor beta chains sequenced from a single sample in a study of T cell changes during pregnancy in multiple sclerosis. Profiling relied on immunoSEQ multiplex PCR, and the TCRdb table lists in-frame clones only, not all of them. The repertoire holds about 71,000 clones, with around 94% as singletons. Specimen: peripheral blood, collected in the third trimester of pregnancy. These receptors were collected from a female donor with multiple sclerosis, enrolled in a pregnancy study.

The chain combines TRBV19 with TRBJ1-1; D not certain. CDR1 LNHDA and CDR2 SQIVND come from the germline V gene (reference sequence). V was trimmed by 6 bases and J by 3 bases, leaving 17 bases between them. This CDR3 comprises 15 residues. The CDR3: CASRELPEADTEAFF. CDR3 in DNA: TGTGCCAGTAGAGAACTCCCCGAGGCGGACACTGAAGCTTTCTTT.

This sequence joins TRBV6-1 and TRBJ2-7; 10 bases fit TRBD1. This CDR3 has 15 amino acids. Germline CDR1 is MNHNS and CDR2 is SASEGT. V lost 7 bases to trimming and J lost 5 bases; unmatched junction nucleotides: 11. CDR3 DNA: TGTGCCAGCAATTCGGGGGACAGGGGAGGCCACGAGCAGTACTTC. Protein: CASNSGDRGGHEQYF.

The chain links TRBV30 to TRBJ1-5; D not resolved. Germline loops: CDR1 GTSNPN, CDR2 SVGIG (reference sequence). Trimming cost V 0 bases and J 1 base, with 13 bases left between them. The CDR3 contains 16 residues. This CDR3 is CAWSVRGTRSNQPQHF. CDR3 sequence (DNA): TGTGCCTGGAGTGTACGGGGAACGAGGAGCAATCAGCCCCAGCATTTT.

This clone came up a few times. This sequence joins TRBV13 and TRBJ2-1, with D unclear. This CDR3 is built from 13 residues. Trimming pared 4 bases from V and 5 bases from J, leaving 9 bases between. From germline, CDR1 is PRHDT and CDR2 FYEKMQ (reference sequence). Written as DNA, the CDR3 is TGTGCCAGCAGCTCGCAACTTGACAATGAGCAGTTCTTC. This codes for CASSSQLDNEQFF.

The CDR3 loop reads CASSPRLGYEQYF. DNA for the CDR3: TGTGCCAGCAGCCCGAGACTCGGGTACGAGCAGTACTTC. The chain uses TRBV7-2 and TRBJ2-7; D remains unclear. V gave up 5 bases and J gave up 4 bases, with 12 bases separating them. The CDR3 runs to 13 residues. Germline loops: CDR1 SGHTA, CDR2 FQGNSA.

The J gene is TRBJ2-2, the V gene TRBV7-9; the match to TRBD2 covers 14 bases. The CDR3 contains 19 residues. The V gene's germline CDR1 is SEHNR and CDR2 FQNEAQ (reference sequence). V lost 5 bases to trimming and J lost 3 bases; unmatched junction nucleotides: 11. CDR3 nucleotides: TGTGCCAGCAGCCCCCGAGGGACTAGCGGGAGTCTCGACACCGGGGAGCTGTTTTTT. This sequence encodes CASSPRGTSGSLDTGELFF.

The rearrangement links TRBV5-6 to TRBJ2-1; D unclear. V was pared by 4 bases and J by 8 bases, with 7 bases between. There are 11 residues in the CDR3. Per germline, CDR1 SGHDT and CDR2 YYEEEE. The CDR3 coding sequence is TGTGCCAGCAGCATAAACTATGAGCAGTTCTTC. The encoded protein is CASSINYEQFF.

This sequence joins TRBV12-5 and TRBJ2-3, with D possibly TRBD1 on 6 matching bases. The ends were cut back, 6 bases at V and 0 bases at J, with 13 bases in the middle. Germline values: CDR1 LGHNT, CDR2 FRNRAP. The CDR3 extends over 15 amino acids. The CDR3 loop is CASGSGTTSTDTQYF. The CDR3 DNA follows: TGTGCTAGTGGCTCCGGGACAACTAGCACAGATACGCAGTATTTT.